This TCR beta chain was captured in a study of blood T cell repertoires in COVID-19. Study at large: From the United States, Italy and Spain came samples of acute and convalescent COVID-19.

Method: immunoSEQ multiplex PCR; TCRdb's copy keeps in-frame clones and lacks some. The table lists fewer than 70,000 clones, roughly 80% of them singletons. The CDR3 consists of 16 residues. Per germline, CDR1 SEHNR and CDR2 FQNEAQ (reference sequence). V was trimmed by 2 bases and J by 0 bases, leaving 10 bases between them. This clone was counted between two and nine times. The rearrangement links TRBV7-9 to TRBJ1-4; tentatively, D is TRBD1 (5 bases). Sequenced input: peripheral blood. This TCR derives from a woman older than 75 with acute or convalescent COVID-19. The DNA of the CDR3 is TGTGCCAGCAGCTTATTCCAGACAGCAACTAATGAAAAACTGTTTTTT. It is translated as CASSLFQTATNEKLFF.